This T cell receptor (beta chain) comes out of a study of cytomegalovirus exposure and HLA in healthy donors. Study-wide points: The study flagged about 160 TCR beta chains as cytomegalovirus-associated.

Concerning this clone: Its target is not known.

Profiled with immunoSEQ multiplex PCR; TCRdb holds only in-frame clones, not every one. The sample consists of approximately 170,000 clones, more than 80% of them appearing once. This receptor was identified in a young woman in good health and CMV-seropositive. Sequencing was done on a sample of PBMCs.

CDR3 loop: CASSFPTGQENEQYF. In DNA, the CDR3 is TGTGCCAGCAGCTTTCCGACGGGACAGGAGAACGAGCAGTACTTC. This rearrangement joins TRBV7-6 to TRBJ2-7, with 8 bases identical to TRBD1. Germline-derived CDR1 and CDR2 are SGHVS and FNYEAQ. Losses at the gene ends were 3 bases for V and 5 bases for J; bases not matched to a gene: 9. The CDR3 has 15 residues. The variable domain in full, completed from reference TRBV7-6 and TRBJ2-7, reads GAGVSQSPRYKVTKRGQDVALRCDPISGHVSLYWYRQALGQGPEFLTYFNYEAQQDKSGLPNDRFSAERPEGSISTLTIQRTEQRDSAMYRCASSFPTGQENEQYFGPGTRLTVT.